Each of the 6 T cell receptor beta chains below was sequenced from the same sample in a study of blood T cell repertoires in COVID-19. Using immunoSEQ multiplex PCR, the repertoire was profiled, and TCRdb retains in-frame clones only, with some absent. This sample carries hundreds of thousands of clones, 85% to 90% of them seen once, and the ten largest clones take over 0.75%. Sequenced: PBMCs or T cells enriched from blood (not recorded which). Receptor source: a man between 50 and 59 years old who had been exposed to COVID-19.

V usage is TRBV7-2 and J usage is TRBJ1-3; a possible D gene is TRBD1 (6 bases). Germline-derived CDR1 and CDR2 are SGHTA and FQGNSA. V lost 5 bases, J lost 1 base, and 18 bases lay in between. The CDR3 extends over 17 amino acids. The CDR3 DNA reads as TGTGCCAGCAGCCCACCTAACCAGGGGTGGTCTGGAAACACCATATATTTT. Translated, it gives CASSPPNQGWSGNTIYF.

The chain links TRBV6-2 or TRBV6-3 to TRBJ1-5, with TRBD1 matching 7 bases. With 3 bases clipped from V and 5 bases from J, the junction kept 7 bases outside the gene matches. Germline CDR1 and CDR2: MNHEY and SVGEGT. The CDR3 extends over 15 amino acids. CDR3 residues: CASSYPAGGYQPQHF. DNA of the CDR3: TGTGCCAGCAGTTATCCGGCAGGGGGTTATCAGCCCCAGCATTTT.

The rearrangement uses TRBV30 and TRBJ1-5; 7 bases match TRBD1. Germline assignment: CDR1 GTSNPN and CDR2 SVGIG (reference sequence). This CDR3 is 16 amino acids long. V gave up 0 bases and J gave up 6 bases; unmatched junction bases: 11. The CDR3 protein is CAWSVTGKGVGQPQHF. The CDR3 DNA reads TGTGCCTGGAGTGTGACAGGGAAGGGGGTAGGTCAGCCCCAGCATTTT.

The rearrangement joins TRBV4-1 to TRBJ2-5, with 12 bases that match TRBD2. The length of the CDR3 is 18 residues. The germline gives CDR1 MGHRA, CDR2 YSYEKL. After removal of 1 base from V and 4 bases from J, the junction contained 10 bases not matched to a gene. The CDR3 DNA is TGCGCCAGCAGCCAAGTAGGCCTAGCGGGAGGGCTGGGAGAGACCCAGTACTTC. Translation gives CASSQVGLAGGLGETQYF.

V gene TRBV28 combines with J gene TRBJ1-4; D may be TRBD1 (5 bases). Germline V lookup: CDR1 MDHEN, CDR2 SYDVKM. The V gene lost 8 bases and the J gene lost 4 bases, with 8 bases spanning the gap. The CDR3 loop spans 12 amino acids. CDR3 protein: CASDSRNEKLFF. CDR3 in DNA: TGTGCCAGCGACAGTCGTAATGAAAAACTGTTTTTT.

The rearrangement joins TRBV28 to TRBJ1-4, with 8 nucleotides matching TRBD1. Germline V gene sequence: CDR1 MDHEN, CDR2 SYDVKM. V gave up 2 bases and J gave up 3 bases; unmatched junction bases: 5. This CDR3 has 16 residues. The DNA for the CDR3 is TGTGCCAGCAGTTTACAGGGGGCGTCATCTAATGAAAAACTGTTTTTT. It translates to CASSLQGASSNEKLFF.